The present entry profiles one T cell receptor beta chain with its context. At one boundary the junction diverges from the germline segment, which might be a read error. The sample comes from a study of identical twins. The germline V gene has CDR1 ENHRY and CDR2 SYGVKD. This CDR3 region has 14 residues. TCRdb passed the 5' RACE reads through MiXCR, listing each CDR3 protein once. Among a few hundred thousand distinct CDR3 sequences, just under 10% were seen once, and the ten largest hold approximately 3%. The data also belong to a second study, concerning yellow fever vaccine responses in identical twins.

The TCR was taken from a young woman in good health. The chain employs TRBV10-3 and TRBJ1-1; the D is unclear. The sample comprised PBMCs. CDR3 region: CAISGTLLNTEALF. CDR3 in DNA: TGTGCCATCAGTGGCACCTTGCTGAACACTGAAGCTCTCTTT.